Below are 14 T cell receptor beta chains sequenced from a single sample in a study of radiotherapy plus CTLA-4 blockade in lung cancer. TCRdb's table, derived via immunoSEQ multiplex PCR, lists solely in-frame clones and lacks some. The repertoire holds 60,000 to 70,000 clones, with around 80% as singletons. Here the sequenced sample was peripheral blood, taken from a patient treated with radiotherapy plus ipilimumab. These receptors came from a human donor with non-small cell lung cancer who had a complete response to radiotherapy plus ipilimumab.

This clone was detected only a few times. The chain recombines TRBV7-9 with TRBJ2-1, with D perhaps matching TRBD1 (5 bases). V was clipped by 3 bases and J by 6 bases, with 12 bases between them. In germline, CDR1 is SEHNR, CDR2 FQNEAQ (reference sequence). The CDR3 covers 14 residues. In DNA form, the CDR3 reads TGTGCCAGCAGCTTCAACCCCGACAGCAATGAGCAGTTCTTC. Translated: CASSFNPDSNEQFF.

The V call is TRBV9, the J call TRBJ2-1; 12 nucleotides line up with TRBD2. Trimming cost V 0 bases and J 7 bases; bases outside gene matches: 14. Germline CDR1 SGDLS, CDR2 YYNGEE. CDR3 size: 19 residues. For the CDR3, the DNA is TGTGCCAGCAGCGTAGTCGGACTAGCGGGGACCTTTTATGGGAATGAGCAGTTCTTC. Translated: CASSVVGLAGTFYGNEQFF.

The chain employs TRBV7-2 and TRBJ2-5, with TRBD2 matching 7 bases. The J call may be wrong; the DNA end is better matched by TRBJ2-7. Germline CDR1 SGHTA, CDR2 FQGNSA. The CDR3 is 13 residues long. CDR3 DNA sequence: TGTGCCAGCAGCTCATCTAGCGGCTACGAGCAGTACTTC. Residues: CASSSSSGYEQYF.

The rearrangement joins TRBV4-1 to TRBJ1-2; 9 positions match TRBD1. V gave up 1 base and J gave up 8 bases; unmatched junction bases: 8. Germline CDR1 and CDR2: MGHRA and YSYEKL. This CDR3 has 15 amino acids. CDR3 DNA: TGCGCCAGCAGCCAAGCGCACAGGGGGCTGGGGGGCTACACCTTC. This translates into CASSQAHRGLGGYTF.

The chain has TRBV5-4 and TRBJ1-3; 11 bases line up with TRBD1. From germline, CDR1 is SGHNT and CDR2 YYREEE (reference sequence). V dropped 5 bases and J dropped 1; count of bases not matched to a gene: 5. The length of the CDR3 is 16 residues. CDR3 sequence (DNA): TGTGCCAGCAGTTCGGACAGGGGGCGATCTGGAAACACCATATATTTT. It encodes CASSSDRGRSGNTIYF.

The chain has TRBV7-8 and TRBJ2-7; no reliable D call. The length of the CDR3 is 13 residues. Germline loops: CDR1 SGHVS, CDR2 FQNEAQ. V shed 1 base and J shed 4 bases, with 8 bases lying between them. The CDR3 region has the DNA TGTGCCAGCAGCTTAGGGGAAAGGTACGAGCAGTACGTC. Protein sequence: CASSLGERYEQYV.

This clone was counted only a few times. The V and J genes are TRBV11-2 and TRBJ2-7, with TRBD2 identical over 10 bases. V lost 5 bases to trimming and J lost 3 bases; unmatched junction nucleotides: 7. Germline assignment: CDR1 SGHAT and CDR2 FQNNGV. The CDR3 has 15 residues. CDR3 nucleotide sequence: TGTGCCAGCAGCACCGGGACTAGCGAGATCTACGAGCAGTACTTC. Amino acid sequence: CASSTGTSEIYEQYF. Together with reference TRBV11-2 and TRBJ2-7, the CDR3 gives the full variable domain: EAGVAQSPRYKIIEKRQSVAFWCNPISGHATLYWYQQILGQGPKLLIQFQNNGVVDDSQLPKDRFSAERLKGVDSTLKIQPAKLEDSAVYLCASSTGTSEIYEQYFGPGTRLTVT.

The gene calls are TRBV30 and TRBJ2-5, with a possible D match to TRBD2 (6 bases). Germline loops: CDR1 GTSNPN, CDR2 SVGIG (reference sequence). Trimming stripped 1 base from V and 4 bases from J, with 10 bases between. The CDR3 loop spans 13 amino acids. The CDR3 is CAWSGLRGETQYF. The CDR3 DNA is TGTGCCTGGAGTGGGTTGCGGGGAGAGACCCAGTACTTC.

This chain uses TRBV20-1 with TRBJ1-1, with D possibly matching TRBD1 (6 bases). With 6 bases removed from V and 7 bases from J, the gap between germline ends came to 12 bases. CDR1 is DFQATT and CDR2 is SNEGSKA in the germline V gene (reference sequence). The CDR3 runs to 11 residues. CDR3 nucleotides: TGCAGTGCCGCAGGGGCTAATGAAGCTTTCTTT. Its protein is CSAAGANEAFF.

This clone was seen once. The rearrangement uses TRBV25-1 and TRBJ1-2; a weak D match, TRBD1 (6 bases). This CDR3 has 14 residues. Between the trimmed V and J ends, which lost 7 bases and 4 bases, there was a span of 16 bases. Germline values: CDR1 MGHDK, CDR2 SYGVNS. CDR3 nucleotide sequence: TGTGCCAGCAATTTAAAGGGGGGCTTCTATGGCTACACCTTC. Its translation: CASNLKGGFYGYTF.

CDR3 bases: TGTGCCAGTAGTATAAGGGGAGATGGGTCCAATGAGCAGTTCTTC. Translation gives CASSIRGDGSNEQFF. The gene calls are TRBV19 and TRBJ2-1; the D call may be TRBD1 or TRBD2 (5 bases each). Trimming removed 2 bases from V and 6 bases from J, with 14 bases in between. This CDR3 has 15 amino acids. Germline-derived CDR1 and CDR2 are LNHDA and SQIVND (reference sequence).

The chain couples TRBV27 to TRBJ1-5; D gene ambiguous. The CDR3 contains 16 residues. Germline V lookup: CDR1 MNHEY, CDR2 SMNVEV (reference sequence). The V end lost 5 bases, the J end lost 5 bases, and 19 bases lay between the germline ends. For the CDR3, the DNA is TGTGCCAGCAGTCCCCATAGAATCCAGCCCTATCAGCCCCAGCATTTT. This gives the protein CASSPHRIQPYQPQHF.

The chain has TRBV27 and TRBJ2-1, with 7 bases identical to TRBD1. Germline V gene data show CDR1 as MNHEY and CDR2 as SMNVEV (reference sequence). V was pared by 4 bases and J by 10 bases, with 19 bases of the junction left unmatched. The CDR3 covers 17 residues. Here the CDR3 DNA reads TGTGCCAGCAGTTCCCTTCTGACAGGGAAGGAGGCTTGGGAGCAGTTCTTC. Amino acid sequence: CASSSLLTGKEAWEQFF.

The rearrangement joins TRBV15 to TRBJ2-4; no clear D. Germline V lookup: CDR1 LNHNV, CDR2 YYDKDF (reference sequence). This CDR3 is built from 15 residues. V was shortened by 5 bases and J by 0 bases, with 11 bases between the two germline ends. CDR3 amino acids: CATSDRDSAKNIQYF. The CDR3, as DNA: TGTGCCACCAGCGATCGAGACTCAGCCAAAAACATTCAGTACTTC.